These 2 T cell receptor beta chains came from one sample sequenced in a study of control samples from healthy donors and cancer patients (TCRdb year 2020). Preparation of the library involved the immunoSEQ multiplex PCR assay. TCRdb obtained this table from immuneACCESS and retained in-frame rearrangements with V and J assigned. These tables miss some clones; where compared with another copy, unresolved V genes account for less than half of the shortfall, and the remainder is unexplained. For this sample there are 100,000 to 150,000 clones; roughly nine tenths appear just once. Around 1.7% of the sample is held by the ten biggest clonotypes. Sequences were obtained from blood. The receptor source for this set is a man aged 18 to 29 in good health.

The V call is TRBV28, the J call TRBJ2-2, with 11 nucleotides matching TRBD1. V lost 4 bases and J lost 1; bases outside the gene matches: 2. The germline V gene encodes CDR1 MDHEN and CDR2 SYDVKM. This CDR3 contains 16 residues. The CDR3 is CASSSGQGVNTGELFF. CDR3 DNA: TGTGCCAGCAGTTCGGGACAGGGGGTGAACACCGGGGAGCTGTTTTTT. The whole variable domain, remainder taken from reference TRBV28 and TRBJ2-2, is DVKVTQSSRYLVKRTGEKVFLECVQDMDHENMFWYRQDPGLGLRLIYFSYDVKMKEKGDIPEGYSVSREKKERFSLILESASTNQTSMYLCASSSGQGVNTGELFFGEGSRLTVL.

The chain combines TRBV18 with TRBJ2-3, with D perhaps matching TRBD1 or TRBD2 (5 bases each). The V and J ends lost 2 bases and 2 bases respectively, with 8 bases between them. The CDR3 totals 14 residues. In germline, CDR1 is KGHSH, CDR2 LQKENI. CDR3 DNA: TGTGCCAGCTCACCAAAGGGGACCACAGATACGCAGTATTTT. It translates to CASSPKGTTDTQYF.